The clone carrying this T cell receptor (beta chain) was counted many times. Its specificity is not known. The data belong to a study of CD8 T cells in ankylosing spondylitis. Study conclusions and caveats: In ankylosing spondylitis patients, matched synovial fluid reportedly showed significant enrichment of disease-linked clones.

The CDR3 is 12 residues long. V was cut by 6 bases and J by 3 bases, with 9 bases left in between. TCRdb processed the 5' RACE reads anew with MiXCR; each CDR3 protein has one entry. The sample records about 130,000 distinct CDR3 sequences, about a tenth being singletons. This sequence originates from a male donor with ankylosing spondylitis or in good health (not recorded which). Sequencing used blood, either unsorted or a sorted T cell fraction (not recorded which). The chain carries TRBV12-3 or TRBV12-4 and TRBJ2-7, with TRBD1 as a possible D gene (5 bases). The CDR3 sequence is CASSIQGYEQYF. Here the CDR3 DNA reads TGTGCCAGCAGCATCCAGGGCTACGAGCAGTACTTC.